The entry below gives a single T cell receptor (beta chain) sequence along with its context. This clone has just one count. The antigen it recognizes is unknown. Within one base of it there is no much larger clone, and no base qualities were kept. The record originates from a study of control samples from healthy donors and cancer patients (dated by TCRdb to between 2020 and 2021). V is shortened by 7 bases, J by 3 bases, and the region joining them spans 11 bases. Looking up the germline V gene yields CDR1 SGHRS and CDR2 YFSETQ. The CDR3, cysteine through phenylalanine, is 13 amino acids long. Only the CDR3 DNA stays, 39 bases, in frame from base 1. Library preparation was by the immunoSEQ multiplex PCR assay. Here the immuneACCESS table is served through TCRdb, limited to in-frame sequences with V and J called. Missing clones are a known gap in these copies; in checked studies unresolved V genes cover under half, and the rest lacks a known reason. This sample gives 150,000 or so clones in total; 85% to 95% of them show up just once. The ten largest clonotypes hold more than 13% of the sample.

The TCR originated in a man aged 55 to 70 with colorectal cancer. Material: PBMCs. The chain couples TRBV5-1 to TRBJ1-3; a tentative D call is TRBD1 (5 bases match). DNA sequence: TGCGCCAGCCTACCGGACAATGGAAACACCATATATTTT. Its coded protein is CASLPDNGNTIYF.